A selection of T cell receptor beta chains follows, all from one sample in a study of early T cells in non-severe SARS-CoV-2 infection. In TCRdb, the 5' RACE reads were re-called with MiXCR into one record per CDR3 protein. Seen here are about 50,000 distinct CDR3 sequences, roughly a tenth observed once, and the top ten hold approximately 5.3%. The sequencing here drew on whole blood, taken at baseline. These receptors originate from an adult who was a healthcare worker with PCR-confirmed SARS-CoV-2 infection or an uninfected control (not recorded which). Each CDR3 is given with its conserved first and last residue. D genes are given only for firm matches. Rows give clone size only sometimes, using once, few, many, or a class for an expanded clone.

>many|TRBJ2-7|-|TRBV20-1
TGCAGTGCTAGAGGAGGGCCCTACGAGCAGTACTTC
CSARGGPYEQYF
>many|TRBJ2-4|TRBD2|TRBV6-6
TGTGCCAGCAGGGACAAGGGACTAGCGGGAGGCGTCATTCAGTACTTC
CASRDKGLAGGVIQYF
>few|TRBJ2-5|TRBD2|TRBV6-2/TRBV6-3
TGTGCCAGCAGCCTGCGGAGCGGGGGGTACCAAGAGACCCAGTACTTC
CASSLRSGGYQETQYF
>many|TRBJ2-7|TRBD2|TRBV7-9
TGTGCCAGCAGCCCTCTGGGGGGGTCCTACGAGCAGTACTTC
CASSPLGGSYEQYF
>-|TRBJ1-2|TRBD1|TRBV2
TGTGCCAGCAACCCCGGACAGGGGAGGAACTATGGCTACACCTTC
CASNPGQGRNYGYTF
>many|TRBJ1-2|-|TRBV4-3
TGCGCCAGCAGCTTTCAGGGGAACTATGGCTACACCTTC
CASSFQGNYGYTF
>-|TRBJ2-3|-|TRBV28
TGTGCCAGCAGACCGGACGGTGCGGGCGCAGATACGCAGTATTTT
CASRPDGAGADTQYF
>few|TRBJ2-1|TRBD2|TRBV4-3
TGCGCCAGCAGCCAAGACGGCCCTAGCGGGTACAATGAGCAGTTCTTC
CASSQDGPSGYNEQFF
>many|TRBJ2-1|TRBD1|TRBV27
TGTGCCAGCAGTGGCCAGGGGGAAGATGAGCAGTTCTTC
CASSGQGEDEQFF
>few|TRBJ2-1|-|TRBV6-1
TGTACCAGCAGTGAAGCGGAAAACAATGAGCAGTTCTTC
CTSSEAENNEQFF
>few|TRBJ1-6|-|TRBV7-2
TGTGCCAGCAGCCCACAAAGCCCAGGGATGTCACCCCTCCACTTT
CASSPQSPGMSPLHF
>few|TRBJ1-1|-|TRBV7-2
TGTGCCAGCAGCCCCGCCGGTACGGGGGCTGAAGCTTTCTTT
CASSPAGTGAEAFF
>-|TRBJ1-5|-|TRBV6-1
TGTGCCAGCAGTACCGGTAGGGGGGAGACTCAGCCCCAGCATTTT
CASSTGRGETQPQHF
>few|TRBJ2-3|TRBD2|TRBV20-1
TGCAGTGCTAGGCCTCGACTAGCGGGGGCGCCGGGTACGCAGTATTTT
CSARPRLAGAPGTQYF
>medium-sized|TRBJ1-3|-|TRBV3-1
TGTGCCAGCAGCCAAGACCTCGGAAACACCATATATTTT
CASSQDLGNTIYF
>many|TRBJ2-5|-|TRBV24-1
TGTGCCACCAGTGACCGAGGACCCTTAGGGACCCAGTACTTC
CATSDRGPLGTQYF
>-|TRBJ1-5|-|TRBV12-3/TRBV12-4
TGTGCCAGCACCCCGCCTGGACCCACTATCAAACCCCAGCATTTT
CASTPPGPTIKPQHF
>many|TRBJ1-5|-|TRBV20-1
TGCAGTGCTAGCCAGGGGTTCGGAAATCAGCCCCAGCATTTT
CSASQGFGNQPQHF
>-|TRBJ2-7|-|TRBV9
TGTGCCAGCAGCGTAGGAACTACTAGCTATGGGACCTACGAGCAGTACTTC
CASSVGTTSYGTYEQYF
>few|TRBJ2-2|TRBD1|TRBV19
TGTGCCAGCCTACAGGGGCCCACCGGGGAGCTGTTTTTT
CASLQGPTGELFF
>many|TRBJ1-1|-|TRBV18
TGTGCCAGCTCACCACCTGAGGGAGGAGGAACTGAAGCTTTCTTT
CASSPPEGGGTEAFF
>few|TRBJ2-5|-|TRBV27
TGTGCCAGCAGTAGGGACCCTACCGCGACCCAGTACTTC
CASSRDPTATQYF
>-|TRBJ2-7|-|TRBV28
TGTGCCAGCTCGGTAGTCCCTTTGGACGAGCAGTACTTC
CASSVVPLDEQYF
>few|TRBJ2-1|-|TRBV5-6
TGTGCCAGCAGCTTGCTGGGGCTGCCGGAGCTCTTC
CASSLLGLPELF
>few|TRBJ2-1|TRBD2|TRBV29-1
TGCAGCGTGACCGGGACTAGCCTTTCTGAGCAGTTCTTC
CSVTGTSLSEQFF
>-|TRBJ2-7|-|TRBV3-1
TGTGCCAGCAGCCAAGGGGATAGCGTGAAATGGGCTTCCTACGAGCAGTACTTC
CASSQGDSVKWASYEQYF
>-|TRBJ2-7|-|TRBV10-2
TGCGCCAGCAGTGAGGGGACATCCACCTACGAGCAGTACTTC
CASSEGTSTYEQYF
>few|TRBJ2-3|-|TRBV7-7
TGTGCTAGCAGTCGCCGCTACGAGGGAGCAGATACGCAGTATTTT
CASSRRYEGADTQYF
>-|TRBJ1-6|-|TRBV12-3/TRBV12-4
TGTGCCAGCAGTTTTCGCGACGGCTCACCCCTCCACTTT
CASSFRDGSPLHF
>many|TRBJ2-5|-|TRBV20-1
TGCAGTGCTAGAGTGGCGGGAAAAGAGACCCAGTACTTC
CSARVAGKETQYF
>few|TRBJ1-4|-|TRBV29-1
TGCAGCGTTAGGCAGCAAACAACTAATGAAAAACTGTTTTTT
CSVRQQTTNEKLFF
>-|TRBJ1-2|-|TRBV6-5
TGTGCCAGCAGTTTGGACGGCAACGATAGGGGCTACACCTTC
CASSLDGNDRGYTF
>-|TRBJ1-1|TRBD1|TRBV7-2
TGTGCCAGCAGCTATTCGACAGGGACTTATGCTGAAGCTTTCTTT
CASSYSTGTYAEAFF
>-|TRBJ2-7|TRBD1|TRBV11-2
TGTGCCAGCAGCTCAAAGTCGGGACAGACTATCACGTACTACGAGCAGTACTTC
CASSSKSGQTITYYEQYF
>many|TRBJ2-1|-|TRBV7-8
TGTGCCAGCAGCTTAGGGTCTAGCTCCTACAATGAGCAGTTCTTC
CASSLGSSSYNEQFF
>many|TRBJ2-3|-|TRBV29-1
TGCAGCGTTGAAAAGGGGGACTCTACAGATACGCAGTATTTT
CSVEKGDSTDTQYF
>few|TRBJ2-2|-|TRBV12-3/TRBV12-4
TGTGCCAGCCGGAGGGTATACACCGGGGAGCTGTTTTTT
CASRRVYTGELFF
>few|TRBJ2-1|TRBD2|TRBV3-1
TGTGCCAGCAGCGCCCCGGGACTAGTCCCCAATGAGCAGTTCTTC
CASSAPGLVPNEQFF
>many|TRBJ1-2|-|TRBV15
TGTGCCACCAGCAGAGATATCGAGAGCTATGGCTACACCTTC
CATSRDIESYGYTF
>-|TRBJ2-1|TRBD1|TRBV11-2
TGTGCCAGCAGCTTAGGAGGGGGCCCGGTATCGCAGTTCTTC
CASSLGGGPVSQFF